The TCR beta chain under discussion was sequenced for a study of cytomegalovirus exposure and HLA in healthy donors. Regarding the study as a whole: 87-base-pair reads could not separate some V segments, including TRBV6-2 and TRBV6-3. It was taken for granted in presence/absence analyses that sequencing depth across donors was roughly uniform.

The PCR made use of 60 Vbeta and 13 Jbeta primers. Profiling relied on immunoSEQ multiplex PCR, and the TCRdb table lists in-frame clones only, not all of them. The table has nearly 200,000 clones, about 76% seen once. Germline CDR1 SNHLY, CDR2 FYNNEI. V lost 7 bases and J lost 5, with 12 bases in between. CDR3 size: 13 residues. On this clone itself: Its antigen remains unknown.

Material for sequencing was PBMCs. The chain carries TRBV2 and TRBJ2-1; D perhaps matches TRBD2 (6 bases). The TCR comes from a male donor in good health and CMV-seropositive. As DNA, the CDR3 is TGTGCCAGCAACACGGGACTTAACAATGAGCAGTTCTTC. Amino acids: CASNTGLNNEQFF.